This TCR beta chain was retrieved from a study of OX40 agonist ivuxolimab in advanced cancers. Study as a whole: Ivuxolimab was delivered to patients intravenously every 2 weeks at doses spanning 0.01 to 10 mg/kg. People who had prior anti-PD-1, anti-PD-L1 or anti-CTLA-4 therapy could take part, and about 40% had some. Three patients had partial responses: one hepatocellular carcinoma, two cutaneous melanoma.

Sequencing was performed with immunoSEQ multiplex PCR; in TCRdb, only in-frame clones are kept and a portion is missing. In the table there are over 70,000 clones, roughly 91% of which are singletons. Enrollment shut out patients with autoimmune disease history or systemic immunosuppression. There are 14 residues in the CDR3. Trimming stripped 5 bases from V and 7 bases from J, with 15 bases between. CDR1 is MGHRA, CDR2 YSYEKL, per germline. The source is an adult with an advanced solid tumor such as melanoma, head and neck, liver or kidney cancer. Sample: CD4+ or CD8+ T cells sorted from blood, taken in a trial of the OX40 agonist ivuxolimab. The V call is TRBV4-1, the J call TRBJ1-5; D gene uncertain. In nucleotides, the CDR3 is TGCGCCAGCAGCAAGGTAGGGCCTGGGCAGCCCCAGCATTTT. This encodes CASSKVGPGQPQHF.